The rows below give T cell receptor beta chains drawn from one sample of a study of OX40 agonist ivuxolimab in advanced cancers. TCRdb's copy holds only in-frame clones and misses some; the assay was immunoSEQ multiplex PCR. Among about 73,000 clones listed, 86% were seen once. The sequenced sample was CD4+ or CD8+ T cells sorted from blood, obtained in a trial of the OX40 agonist ivuxolimab. These receptors originate from an adult with an advanced solid tumor such as melanoma, head and neck, liver or kidney cancer. Both conserved end residues are part of each CDR3.

TRBJ1-4,TRBV6-5,CASSDRQGKKLFF
TRBJ2-2,TRBV19,CASSSVGARGELFF
TRBJ2-1,TRBV5-1,CASSPQGRNEQFF
TRBJ2-1,TRBV28,CASSTIAGGRHEQFF
TRBJ1-2,TRBV7-8,CASSTGGLNYGYTF
TRBJ2-1,TRBV5-4,CASSLGSASFNNEQFF
TRBJ2-2,TRBV5-4,CASSLAQGTGELFF
TRBJ2-1,TRBV5-1,CASSAGDIYNEQFF
TRBJ1-1,TRBV5-1,CASSLDGRVTDTEAFF
TRBJ1-2,TRBV15,CATSRPGMGTDYGYTF
TRBJ1-4,TRBV6-6,CASRDTGVNEKLFF
TRBJ2-4,TRBV28,CATLREREGPQYF
TRBJ2-4,TRBV2,CASQQTTLAKNIQYF
TRBJ1-1,TRBV5-1,CASSLGVDRGTEAFF
TRBJ2-3,TRBV6-6,CASSHTSPTDTQYF
TRBJ1-3,TRBV7-8,CASSLAGLGGNTIYF
TRBJ1-5,TRBV15,CATSAGGGNRPQHF
TRBJ1-2,TRBV30,CAWSVGGNGYTF
TRBJ2-3,TRBV18,CASSPNQADTQYF
TRBJ1-1,TRBV5-1,CASSFGSGLPRMNTEAFF
TRBJ2-7,TRBV5-5,CASSQPGPSYEQYF
TRBJ2-7,TRBV21-1,CASSPISYEQYF
TRBJ1-3,TRBV7-2,CASSLAGQGAIGAGNTIYF
TRBJ1-5,TRBV7-9,CASSPSTGTGNQPQHF
TRBJ2-5,TRBV27,CASSLGLAGGMETQYF
TRBJ2-1,TRBV4-2,CASSQGLREASVNEQFF
TRBJ1-2,TRBV18,CASSPMGDLDPGYTF
TRBJ1-2,TRBV6-1,CASIRAGGDYGYTF
TRBJ2-7,TRBV28,CASSLGGEGAYEQYF
TRBJ2-1,TRBV11-3,CASSLDRYEQFF
TRBJ2-7,TRBV5-1,CASSLDGQGTYEQYF
TRBJ1-5,TRBV12-5,CASALGGNQPQHF
TRBJ1-5,TRBV21-1,CASSKLHREGDQPQHF
TRBJ1-2,TRBV5-6,CASHARVPYGYTF
TRBJ1-1,TRBV10-3,CAISGGGTANTEAFF
TRBJ1-3,TRBV28,CASQSDSGNTIYF